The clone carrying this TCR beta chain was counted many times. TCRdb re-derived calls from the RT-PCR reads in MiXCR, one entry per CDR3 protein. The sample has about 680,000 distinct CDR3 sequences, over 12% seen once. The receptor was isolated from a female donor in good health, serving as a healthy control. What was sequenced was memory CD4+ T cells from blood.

The CDR3 DNA reads as TGCAGTGCTAGAGAGGGTGGAAACACCATATATTTT. Its protein is CSAREGGNTIYF. The chain employs TRBV20-1 and TRBJ1-3; D ambiguous. V lost 0 bases and J lost 3, with 3 bases in between. This CDR3 contains 12 residues. CDR1 DFQATT and CDR2 SNEGSKA come from the germline V gene (reference sequence).